This T cell receptor (beta chain) was profiled in a study of blood T cell repertoires in COVID-19. Profiling relied on immunoSEQ multiplex PCR, and the TCRdb table lists in-frame clones only, not all of them. This table has 200,000 to 250,000 clones, about 85% appearing once. V was clipped by 5 bases and J by 0 bases; unmatched bases: 5. The CDR3 length is 16 residues. In germline, CDR1 is LNHDA, CDR2 SQIVND (reference sequence). The sample was peripheral blood. This sequence joins TRBV19 and TRBJ2-1; 9 bases are a match to TRBD2. The source is a woman younger than 30 who had recovered from COVID-19. CDR3 protein: CASSAISGSSYNEQFF. The CDR3 coding sequence is TGTGCCAGTAGTGCCATTAGCGGGAGCTCCTACAATGAGCAGTTCTTC.